This entry lists 11 T cell receptor beta chains sequenced from one sample in a study of T-cell reconstitution after alpha-beta-depleted transplantation in children. Preparing the TCRbeta library involved the use of unique molecular identifiers. TCRdb processed the PCR reads anew with MiXCR; each CDR3 protein has one entry. This table holds about 230,000 distinct CDR3 sequences, around 12% found once. This specimen was PBMCs from the stem cell graft donor, taken from the stem cell graft. These receptors were obtained from a human donor who donated a stem cell graft to a child with acute lymphoblastic leukemia.

This clonotype came up many times. V gene TRBV20-1 combines with J gene TRBJ2-7; D is undetermined. Trimming left V 6 bases short and J 3 bases short, with 6 bases between. CDR1 and CDR2 from the germline V gene are DFQATT and SNEGSKA (reference sequence). The CDR3 has 10 residues. The CDR3 bases are TGCAGTGCCTTCCACTACGAGCAGTACTTC. Protein product: CSAFHYEQYF.

This clonotype has ten or more counts. The gene calls are TRBV7-9 and TRBJ2-1; a possible D gene is TRBD2 (6 bases). Between the trimmed V and J ends, which lost 4 bases and 9 bases, there was a span of 22 bases. Germline assignment: CDR1 SEHNR and CDR2 FQNEAQ (reference sequence). The CDR3 is 16 amino acids. CDR3 in amino acids: CASSSPIGGFPSEQFF. CDR3 nucleotides: TGTGCCAGCAGCTCTCCGATAGGAGGGTTTCCGAGTGAGCAGTTCTTC.

This clonotype has a count of ten or more. This chain connects TRBV6-4 to TRBJ1-3, with D perhaps matching TRBD1 (5 bases). The CDR3 has 15 amino acids. The V end was cut by 4 bases, the J end by 2 bases, with 12 bases between. Germline loops: CDR1 MRHNA, CDR2 SNTAGT. CDR3 region: CASSGVLGAGNTIYF. The DNA of the CDR3 is TGTGCCAGCAGTGGCGTACTGGGGGCTGGAAACACCATATATTTT.

V usage is TRBV20-1 and J usage is TRBJ1-5; 12 positions agree with TRBD1. The CDR3 loop spans 15 amino acids. Per the germline V gene, CDR1 is DFQATT and CDR2 is SNEGSKA (reference sequence). Losses at the gene ends were 0 bases for V and 8 bases for J; bases not matched to a gene: 5. CDR3: CSARDGTGGSKPQHF. CDR3 nucleotide sequence: TGCAGTGCTAGAGATGGGACAGGGGGCTCGAAGCCCCAGCATTTT.

This clonotype occurred many times. V usage is TRBV28 and J usage is TRBJ2-5; TRBD1 is a possible D gene (6 bases). There are 16 residues in the CDR3. Germline CDR1 is MDHEN and CDR2 is SYDVKM. V lost 6 bases, J lost 2 bases, and 19 bases lay in between. Here the CDR3 reads CASSRGRGSKQETQYF. CDR3 sequence (DNA): TGTGCCAGCAGCAGGGGACGGGGCTCCAAGCAAGAGACCCAGTACTTC.

At least ten counts were recorded for this clonotype. The gene calls are TRBV7-2 and TRBJ2-3; 7 bases line up with TRBD2. Germline V gene sequence: CDR1 SGHTA, CDR2 FQGNSA. Germline trimming cut 2 bases from V and 2 bases from J; bases unmatched to any gene: 7. The CDR3 has 16 residues. The CDR3 loop reads CASSLIGGSPTDTQYF. DNA for the CDR3: TGTGCCAGCAGCTTAATAGGCGGGAGCCCCACAGATACGCAGTATTTT.

The V call is TRBV20-1, the J call TRBJ2-5; D is unclear. Germline V gives CDR1 DFQATT, CDR2 SNEGSKA (reference sequence). This CDR3 region has 10 residues. The V and J ends lost 5 bases and 3 bases respectively, with 4 bases between them. The CDR3 region is CSAEKETQYF. The CDR3 DNA is TGCAGTGCTGAGAAAGAGACCCAGTACTTC.

This clonotype was seen ten or more times. This rearrangement joins TRBV29-1 to TRBJ2-3; D not certain. This CDR3 spans 14 amino acids. Trimming removed 6 bases at V and 2 bases at J, with 15 bases between. Germline V gene lookup returns CDR1 SQVTM and CDR2 ANQGSEA. The CDR3 reads CSVGNRVLTDTQYF. CDR3 nucleotide sequence: TGCAGCGTGGGCAACCGGGTCCTCACAGATACGCAGTATTTT.

This clonotype has more than one count but fewer than ten. The chain carries TRBV4-2 and TRBJ2-5; the match to TRBD1 covers 8 bases. This CDR3 comprises 16 residues. Per germline, CDR1 LGHNA and CDR2 YNFKEQ. Losses at the gene ends were 4 bases for V and 4 bases for J; bases not matched to a gene: 11. The CDR3: CASSLRPGQGAETQYF. CDR3 nucleotides: TGTGCCAGCAGCCTACGCCCGGGCCAGGGGGCAGAGACCCAGTACTTC.

This clonotype has ten or more counts. CDR3 sequence reads: CASSLGRQGTGELFF. The CDR3 DNA reads as TGCGCCAGCAGCTTGGGCCGACAGGGGACCGGGGAGCTGTTTTTT. J is TRBJ2-2 and V is TRBV5-1; 8 bases match TRBD1. Germline CDR1 reads SGHRS; CDR2 reads YFSETQ. The junction had 3 bases not matched to a gene; V was cut back by 0 bases and J by 5 bases. The CDR3 is 15 amino acids. Based on the CDR3 plus reference TRBV5-1 and TRBJ2-2, the full variable domain is KAGVTQTPRYLIKTRGQQVTLSCSPISGHRSVSWYQQTPGQGLQFLFEYFSETQRNKGNFPGRFSGRQFSNSRSEMNVSTLELGDSALYLCASSLGRQGTGELFFGEGSRLTVL.

There are many counts of this clonotype. The rearrangement joins TRBV6-2 or TRBV6-3 to TRBJ1-5; D gene uncertain. Trimming cost V 6 bases and J 4 bases, with 10 bases left between them. Looked up from germline, CDR1 is MNHEY and CDR2 is SVGEGT. This CDR3 is 13 amino acids long. The CDR3 DNA follows: TGTGCCAGCAGCTTTATGGGGAATCAGCCCCAGCATTTT. The encoded protein is CASSFMGNQPQHF.